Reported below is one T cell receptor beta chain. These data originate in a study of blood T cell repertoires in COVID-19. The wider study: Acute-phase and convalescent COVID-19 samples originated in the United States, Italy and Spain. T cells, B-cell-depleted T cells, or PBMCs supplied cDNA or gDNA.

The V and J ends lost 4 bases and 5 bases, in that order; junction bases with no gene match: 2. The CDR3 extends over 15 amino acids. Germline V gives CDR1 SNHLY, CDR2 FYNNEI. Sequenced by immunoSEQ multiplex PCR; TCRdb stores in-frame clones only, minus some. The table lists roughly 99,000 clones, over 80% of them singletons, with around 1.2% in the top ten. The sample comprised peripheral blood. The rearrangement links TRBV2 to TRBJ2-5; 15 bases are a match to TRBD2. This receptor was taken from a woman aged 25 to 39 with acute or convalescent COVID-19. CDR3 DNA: TGTGCCAGCAGTGGGGGACTAGCGGGAGGTGAGACCCAGTACTTC. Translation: CASSGGLAGGETQYF.